This TCR beta chain was obtained from a study of PD-1 blockade in mismatch repair-deficient tumors. This CDR3 has 15 amino acids. With V trimmed by 1 base and J by 7 bases, 5 bases remained unmatched. Looked up from germline, CDR1 is SEHNR and CDR2 is FQNEAQ (reference sequence). Data came from immunoSEQ multiplex PCR; TCRdb stores just in-frame clones and leaves some out. The repertoire holds 90,000 to 130,000 clones, 65% to 80% seen once, with 4% to 6% in the top ten. This clone is classed as medium-sized. All patients were mismatch repair deficient, assessed by either PCR or immunohistochemistry. The chain carries TRBV7-9 and TRBJ1-2; 11 bases map to TRBD1. The sample was peripheral blood, taken more than 58 weeks after starting pembrolizumab. The source of this sequence is an adult with mismatch repair-deficient cancer. This chain's CDR3 is CASSLGRTGGFGYTF. The DNA of the CDR3 is TGTGCCAGCAGCTTAGGCCGGACAGGGGGCTTTGGCTACACCTTC.